This T cell receptor (beta chain) was observed in a study of cytomegalovirus exposure and HLA in healthy donors. Findings and caveats of the study: At a 0.05 false discovery rate, a later analysis found about 17,000 TCR beta sequences to be associated with HLA alleles.

Vbeta (60) and Jbeta (13) primers were used in the PCR. Methods used by the authors: In a later analysis, the count reached some 83 million unique TCR beta chains, with about 9.9 million shared. The data were produced by immunoSEQ multiplex PCR, yet TCRdb's version contains in-frame clones alone and is incomplete. The V and J calls and the clone size are those of that table, but D and trimming were determined from the DNA. The sample has some 140,000 clones, 65% to 80% seen once; the top ten hold about 4%. A word on this clone: Its antigen is still unknown.

Healthy donors of bone marrow made up the group. Germline loops: CDR1 SGHRS, CDR2 YFSETQ. The V end was cut by 4 bases, the J end by 1 base, with 14 bases between. This CDR3 contains 15 residues. This chain connects TRBV5-1 to TRBJ1-1, with D unresolved. The receptor comes from a woman aged 40 to 50 in good health and CMV-seronegative. Sequenced sample: PBMCs. The CDR3 DNA reads TGCGCCAGCAGCCGGGGTAGGCGGCCGAACACTGAAGCTTTCTTT. Translating gives CASSRGRRPNTEAFF.